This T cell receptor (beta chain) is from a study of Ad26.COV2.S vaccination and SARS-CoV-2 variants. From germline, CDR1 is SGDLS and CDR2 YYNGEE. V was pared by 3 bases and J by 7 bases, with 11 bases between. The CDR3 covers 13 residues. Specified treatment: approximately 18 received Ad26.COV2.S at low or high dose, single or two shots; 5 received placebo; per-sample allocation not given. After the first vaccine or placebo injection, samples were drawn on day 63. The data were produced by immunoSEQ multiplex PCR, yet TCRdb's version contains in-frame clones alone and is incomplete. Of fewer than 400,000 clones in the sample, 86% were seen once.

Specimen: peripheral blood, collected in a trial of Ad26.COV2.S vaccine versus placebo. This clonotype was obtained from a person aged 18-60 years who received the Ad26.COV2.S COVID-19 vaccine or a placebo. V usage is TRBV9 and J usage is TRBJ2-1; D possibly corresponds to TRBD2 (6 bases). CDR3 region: CASSGGDENEQFF. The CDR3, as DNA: TGTGCCAGCAGCGGGGGGGACGAGAATGAGCAGTTCTTC.